The 2 T cell receptor beta chains reported below all come from one sample, sequenced in a study of T cells in Graves' hyperthyroidism and ophthalmopathy. There were TCR beta CDR3 regions amplified from RNA transcripts. Primed by the HTBI set, a first-round RT-PCR was run on the TCR CDR3. A single record per CDR3 protein comes from TCRdb applying MiXCR to the multiplex PCR reads. The sample has around 300,000 distinct CDR3 sequences, roughly 22% seen once; the top ten hold over 55%. Sequences were obtained from blood. Source of these receptors: a man aged 30 to 39 with Graves' ophthalmopathy.

This rearrangement joins TRBV28 to TRBJ1-3, with D uncertain. V lost 5 bases, J lost 0 bases, and 8 bases lay in between. The V gene's germline CDR1 is MDHEN and CDR2 SYDVKM. This CDR3 spans 14 amino acids. The CDR3 reads CASSPPGSGNTIYF. CDR3 in DNA: TGTGCCAGCAGTCCCCCGGGCTCTGGAAACACCATATATTTT.

This clonotype occurred many times. This chain joins TRBV4-1 and TRBJ2-7; no clear D. Germline loops: CDR1 MGHRA, CDR2 YSYEKL. The V end lost 3 bases, the J end lost 5 bases, and 11 bases lay between the germline ends. The CDR3 length is 13 residues. CDR3 residues: CASSHAMSNEQYF. CDR3 DNA: TGCGCCAGCAGCCATGCAATGAGTAACGAGCAGTACTTC.